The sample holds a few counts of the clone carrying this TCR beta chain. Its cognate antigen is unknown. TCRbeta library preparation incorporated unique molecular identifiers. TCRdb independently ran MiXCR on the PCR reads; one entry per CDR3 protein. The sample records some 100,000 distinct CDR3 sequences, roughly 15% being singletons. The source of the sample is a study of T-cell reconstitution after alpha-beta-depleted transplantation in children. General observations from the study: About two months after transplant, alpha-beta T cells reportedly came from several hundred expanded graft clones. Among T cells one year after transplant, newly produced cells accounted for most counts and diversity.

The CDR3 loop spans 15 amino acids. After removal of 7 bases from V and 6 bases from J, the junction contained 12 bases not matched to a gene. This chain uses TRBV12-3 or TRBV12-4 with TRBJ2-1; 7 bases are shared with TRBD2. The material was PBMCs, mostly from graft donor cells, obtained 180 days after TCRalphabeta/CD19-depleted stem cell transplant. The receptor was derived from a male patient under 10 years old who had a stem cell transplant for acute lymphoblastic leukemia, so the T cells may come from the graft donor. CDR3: CASTLRSGGFNEQFF. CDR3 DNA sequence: TGTGCCAGCACCCTCCGATCGGGGGGATTCAATGAGCAGTTCTTC.